This T cell receptor beta chain was documented in a study of blood T cell repertoires in COVID-19. V was pared by 3 bases and J by 9 bases, with 18 bases between. The V gene's germline CDR1 is LGHDT and CDR2 YNNKEL (reference sequence). The CDR3 extends over 15 amino acids. Measured with immunoSEQ multiplex PCR; TCRdb has only the in-frame clones, and not every one. The table has about 350,000 clones, 88% seen once. Those enrolled, adults aged roughly 18 to 89 years, came from about two dozen US areas. The chain links TRBV3-1 (or the pseudogene TRBV3-2) to TRBJ2-1; unclear D gene. The clonotype comes from a young woman who had been exposed to COVID-19. Sample: PBMCs or T cells enriched from blood (not recorded which). The CDR3 protein is CASSHGSQGVGEQFF. The CDR3 nucleotides are TGTGCCAGCAGCCACGGGTCCCAAGGCGTGGGTGAGCAGTTCTTC.